This is a list of T cell receptor beta chains from one sample in a study of T cells generated in artificial thymic organoids. These receptors lack a known antigen. TCRdb used MiXCR to reprocess the 5' RACE reads, holding one entry per CDR3 protein. Of 7,500 to 9,000 distinct CDR3 sequences in the sample, about 24% are singletons; the top ten hold about 3%. Sequenced input: naive CD8+ T cells grown in artificial thymic organoids from cord blood stem and progenitor cells. These receptors came from a human donor who gave cord blood stem cells for thymic organoid culture, a cardiac surgery patient who gave postnatal thymus, or a blood donor (not recorded which). Each CDR3 is given with its conserved first and last residue. D genes are given only for firm matches. Size values are once, few and many counts, or a class for expanded clones, and some rows have none.

j_call d_call clone_size v_call cdr3_aa cdr3_nt
TRBJ2-3 TRBD2 medium-sized TRBV27 CASSPYRRGGRRTQYF TGTGCCAGCAGTCCCTATCGGCGGGGGGGGAGGCGTACGCAGTATTTT
TRBJ2-5 NA few TRBV2 CASSSPKRMTQYF TGTGCCAGCAGTTCCCCCAAAAGGATGACCCAGTACTTC
TRBJ1-1 NA medium-sized TRBV4-3 CASSPCGNTEAFF TGCGCCAGCAGCCCCTGCGGGAACACTGAAGCTTTCTTT
TRBJ1-1 NA medium-sized TRBV27 CASSLKEPEAFF TGTGCCAGCAGTTTGAAGGAACCTGAAGCTTTCTTT
TRBJ1-1 NA NA TRBV2 CASSEALGQLNTEAFF TGTGCCAGCAGTGAAGCGCTTGGACAGTTGAACACTGAAGCTTTCTTT
TRBJ2-6 NA NA TRBV19 CASSIVSGANVLTF TGTGCCAGTAGTATAGTTTCTGGGGCCAACGTCCTGACTTTC
TRBJ2-5 TRBD2 few TRBV28 CASSFGREKGETQYF TGTGCCAGCAGTTTCGGGAGGGAGAAGGGAGAGACCCAGTACTTC
TRBJ2-7 NA NA TRBV4-2 CASSQAGPAEQYF TGTGCCAGCAGCCAAGCGGGGCCAGCTGAGCAGTACTTC
TRBJ1-3 NA medium-sized TRBV5-1 CASTWGPGNTIYF TGCGCCAGCACCTGGGGACCTGGAAACACCATATATTTT
TRBJ2-1 NA few TRBV25-1 CASSEVGGDPYNEQFF TGTGCCAGCAGTGAGGTAGGCGGGGACCCCTACAATGAGCAGTTCTTC
TRBJ1-5 TRBD1 NA TRBV28 CASGSCGWTGLSNQPQHF TGTGCCAGCGGTTCATGCGGGTGGACAGGTCTTAGCAATCAGCCCCAGCATTTT
TRBJ1-1 NA few TRBV2 CAAKQEQAAFF TGTGCCGCAAAGCAGGAACAGGCTGCTTTCTTT
TRBJ1-6 NA medium-sized TRBV6-4 CASTAGLALHF TGTGCCAGCACCGCGGGCCTGGCCCTCCACTTT
TRBJ2-3 TRBD2 few TRBV23-1 CASLVPLSGGTTDTQYF TGCGCCAGCCTCGTTCCCCTTAGCGGGGGCACCACAGATACGCAGTATTTT
TRBJ2-5 NA NA TRBV7-3 CAGSPSGGRGQETQYF TGTGCCGGCAGCCCGTCCGGGGGGCGGGGACAAGAGACCCAGTACTTC
TRBJ1-1 TRBD1 medium-sized TRBV6-2/TRBV6-3 CAILPGTGGPNTEAFF TGTGCCATTCTCCCCGGGACAGGGGGCCCGAACACTGAAGCTTTCTTT
TRBJ1-1 NA medium-sized TRBV5-5 CASSPPQYGDPSNTEAFF TGTGCCAGCAGCCCACCTCAGTACGGGGATCCCTCGAACACTGAAGCTTTCTTT
TRBJ1-4 TRBD1 NA TRBV7-2 CASSLVTGTGLFF TGTGCCAGCAGCTTGGTAACAGGGACAGGACTGTTTTTT
TRBJ2-7 TRBD1 NA TRBV7-2 CASSLAPQGAFYEQYF TGTGCCAGCAGCTTAGCTCCTCAGGGGGCTTTCTACGAGCAGTACTTC
TRBJ2-5 TRBD2 NA TRBV6-2/TRBV6-3 CASSFSPTSGGAGWRETQYF TGTGCCAGCAGTTTTTCTCCGACTAGCGGGGGGGCCGGATGGAGAGAGACCCAGTACTTC
TRBJ1-6 NA NA TRBV30 CAWTGDSDSPLHF TGTGCCTGGACAGGGGATTCTGATTCACCCCTCCACTTT
TRBJ1-3 NA medium-sized TRBV5-1 CASSLYDSGNTIYF TGCGCCAGCAGCTTGTATGACTCTGGAAACACCATATATTTT
TRBJ1-2 TRBD1 medium-sized TRBV4-3 CASSQGDRDYYGYTF TGCGCCAGCAGCCAAGGGGACAGGGATTACTATGGCTACACCTTC
TRBJ2-1 NA few TRBV7-9 CASSLKRAHDEQFF TGTGCCAGCAGCTTAAAACGGGCGCACGATGAGCAGTTCTTC
TRBJ2-3 TRBD2 NA TRBV7-9 CASSALTSGGANSGDTQYF TGTGCCAGCAGCGCGCTGACTAGCGGGGGGGCCAATTCGGGAGATACGCAGTATTTT
TRBJ1-2 TRBD1 NA TRBV7-2 CASSLDLEDRGCGYTF TGTGCCAGCAGCTTAGACCTCGAGGACAGGGGTTGCGGCTACACCTTC
TRBJ2-7 TRBD2 NA TRBV7-2 CASSLGLAGVYEQYF TGTGCCAGCAGCTTAGGCCTAGCGGGAGTCTACGAGCAGTACTTC
TRBJ1-1 NA few TRBV30 CAWRARTVYTEAFF TGTGCCTGGAGGGCCAGGACAGTTTACACTGAAGCTTTCTTT
TRBJ1-1 TRBD1 medium-sized TRBV27 CASSPRQGRKGEDTEAFF TGTGCCAGCAGTCCCAGACAGGGAAGGAAAGGGGAGGACACTGAAGCTTTCTTT
TRBJ2-7 TRBD1 NA TRBV9 CASSPAGGRSSYEQYF TGTGCCAGCAGCCCCGCAGGGGGCCGAAGCTCCTACGAGCAGTACTTC
TRBJ2-3 TRBD1 few TRBV7-6 CASSYRGPRQYF TGTGCCAGCAGCTACAGGGGGCCCCGGCAGTATTTT
TRBJ1-5 NA medium-sized TRBV10-3 CAISEGLFGADQPQHF TGTGCCATCAGTGAGGGACTCTTTGGGGCAGACCAGCCCCAGCATTTT
TRBJ2-3 TRBD2 NA TRBV29-1 CSVTSGVSDTQYF TGCAGCGTTACGAGCGGGGTGTCAGATACGCAGTATTTT
TRBJ1-2 NA NA TRBV5-4 CASSSGLTGYGYTF TGTGCCAGCAGCTCGGGTTTGACAGGCTATGGCTACACCTTC
TRBJ2-5 NA NA TRBV20-1 CSARKETQYF TGCAGTGCTAGGAAAGAGACCCAGTACTTC
TRBJ2-3 NA medium-sized TRBV4-1 CASSQEGFLRRTDTQYF TGCGCCAGCAGCCAAGAGGGCTTTCTAAGGCGCACAGATACGCAGTATTTT
TRBJ2-7 NA medium-sized TRBV5-1 CASSLRQVSHEQYF TGCGCCAGCAGCTTGAGACAGGTGTCCCACGAGCAGTACTTC
TRBJ2-7 NA NA TRBV11-2 CASSSCGPGYEQYF TGTGCCAGCAGCTCCTGCGGACCGGGGTACGAGCAGTACTTC
TRBJ1-6 NA NA TRBV7-9 CASSLMRRSTYNSPLHF TGTGCCAGCAGCTTAATGAGGAGGAGTACTTATAATTCACCCCTCCACTTT